A selection of T cell receptor beta chains follows, all from one sample in a study of identical twins. TCRdb redid the calling of the 5' RACE reads with MiXCR, one entry per CDR3 protein. The sample includes 1.5 million to 2 million distinct CDR3 sequences, more than 30% seen only once; the top ten take about 0.3%. Sample: cord blood. These receptors were obtained from a newborn girl in good health. Both conserved end residues are part of each CDR3. The D gene is left open where the match is weak. Where a row states a size, it is once, few, many or the class of an expanded clone; other rows omit it.

abundance: -; j_gene: TRBJ2-2; v_gene: TRBV3-1; d_gene: -; CDR3nt: TGTGCCAGCAGCCAAGTGTTAGTGAACACCGGGGAGCTGTTTTTT; CDR3aa: CASSQVLVNTGELFF
abundance: few; j_gene: TRBJ2-1; v_gene: TRBV28; d_gene: TRBD2; CDR3nt: TGTGCCAGCAGTCCGCCCCGACTAGCGCGCTACAATGAGCAGTTCTTC; CDR3aa: CASSPPRLARYNEQFF
abundance: few; j_gene: TRBJ1-1; v_gene: TRBV20-1; d_gene: -; CDR3nt: TGCAGTGCTAGAGGAGGGGTGATGAACACTGAAGCTTTCTTT; CDR3aa: CSARGGVMNTEAFF
abundance: few; j_gene: TRBJ2-1; v_gene: TRBV28; d_gene: TRBD2; CDR3nt: TGTGCCAGCAGTCCGCAGACTAGCGGGAGGAATGATGAGCAGTTCTTC; CDR3aa: CASSPQTSGRNDEQFF
abundance: few; j_gene: TRBJ2-1; v_gene: TRBV27; d_gene: -; CDR3nt: TGTGCCAGCAGTTTTAAGTCGCTGCCCTACAATGAGCAGTTCTTC; CDR3aa: CASSFKSLPYNEQFF
abundance: few; j_gene: TRBJ2-6; v_gene: TRBV5-6; d_gene: -; CDR3nt: TGTGCCAGCAGCCCTCTACTTTCTGGGGCCAACGTCCTGACTTTC; CDR3aa: CASSPLLSGANVLTF
abundance: -; j_gene: TRBJ2-7; v_gene: TRBV20-1; d_gene: -; CDR3nt: TGCAGAGTTAATGGGGGATCCTACGAGCAGTACTTC; CDR3aa: CRVNGGSYEQYF
abundance: -; j_gene: TRBJ1-2; v_gene: TRBV4-2; d_gene: TRBD1; CDR3nt: TGTGCCAGCAGCCCCGAGGACAGGGGAAGCTATGGCTACACCTTC; CDR3aa: CASSPEDRGSYGYTF
abundance: few; j_gene: TRBJ2-3; v_gene: TRBV2; d_gene: -; CDR3nt: TGTGCCAGCAGTGTGGCCCGGCGCCTCGCGGGGCGCACAGATACGCAGTATTTT; CDR3aa: CASSVARRLAGRTDTQYF
abundance: once; j_gene: TRBJ2-5; v_gene: TRBV12-3/TRBV12-4; d_gene: TRBD2; CDR3nt: TGTGCCAGCAGTTCCCCGCTGACTAGCGGTTCAAGGTTCAATGAGCAGTACTTC; CDR3aa: CASSSPLTSGSRFNEQYF
abundance: few; j_gene: TRBJ1-6; v_gene: TRBV28; d_gene: -; CDR3nt: TGTGCCAGCAGTTTGGCACCCCATTCACCCCTCCACTTT; CDR3aa: CASSLAPHSPLHF
abundance: -; j_gene: TRBJ2-1; v_gene: TRBV6-5; d_gene: TRBD2; CDR3nt: TGTGCCAGCGGATACCCTAGCGGGAGTCTTAATGAGCAGTTCTTC; CDR3aa: CASGYPSGSLNEQFF
abundance: -; j_gene: TRBJ1-1; v_gene: TRBV4-1; d_gene: -; CDR3nt: TGCGCCAGCAGTGACGCCTTAGGATTGGACATTGAAGCTTTCTTT; CDR3aa: CASSDALGLDIEAFF
abundance: -; j_gene: TRBJ1-4; v_gene: TRBV20-1; d_gene: TRBD1; CDR3nt: TGCAGTGCCAGCCCCGGACAGGGCGCAACCAATGAAAAACTGTTTTTT; CDR3aa: CSASPGQGATNEKLFF
abundance: -; j_gene: TRBJ2-1; v_gene: TRBV5-1; d_gene: -; CDR3nt: TGCGCCAGCAGCTTGAGTAGCGGCCCTACCAATGAGCAGTTCTTC; CDR3aa: CASSLSSGPTNEQFF
abundance: few; j_gene: TRBJ2-1; v_gene: TRBV3-1; d_gene: -; CDR3nt: TGTGCCAGCAGCCAAGAGGTCAGCAATGAGCAGTTCTTC; CDR3aa: CASSQEVSNEQFF
abundance: -; j_gene: TRBJ2-7; v_gene: TRBV4-1; d_gene: TRBD2; CDR3nt: TGCGCCAGCAGCCAAGGGAGCGGGAGTGCGGATGAGCAGTACTTC; CDR3aa: CASSQGSGSADEQYF
abundance: -; j_gene: TRBJ2-3; v_gene: TRBV24-1; d_gene: TRBD2; CDR3nt: TGTGCCACCAGTGATGGACTAGCGGGAGATACGCAGTATTTT; CDR3aa: CATSDGLAGDTQYF
abundance: -; j_gene: TRBJ1-1; v_gene: TRBV29-1; d_gene: -; CDR3nt: TGCAGCGTTGGGGCAGGGTCCTTGAACACTGAAGCTTTCTTT; CDR3aa: CSVGAGSLNTEAFF
abundance: few; j_gene: TRBJ1-5; v_gene: TRBV3-1; d_gene: -; CDR3nt: TGTGCCAGCAGCCAAGGAACGATTTATAGCAATCAGCCCCAGCATTTT; CDR3aa: CASSQGTIYSNQPQHF
abundance: -; j_gene: TRBJ2-1; v_gene: TRBV20-1; d_gene: -; CDR3nt: TGCAGTGCAAGAGGGGCCCCCTACAATGAGCAGTTCTTC; CDR3aa: CSARGAPYNEQFF
abundance: few; j_gene: TRBJ2-3; v_gene: TRBV27; d_gene: TRBD2; CDR3nt: TGTGCCAGCAGTTTATCGAGACTAGCGCGAGATACGCAGTATTTT; CDR3aa: CASSLSRLARDTQYF
abundance: -; j_gene: TRBJ2-3; v_gene: TRBV12-5; d_gene: -; CDR3nt: TGTGCTAGTGCAGGCCGAAGGGGTAGCACAGATACGCAGTATTTT; CDR3aa: CASAGRRGSTDTQYF
abundance: -; j_gene: TRBJ2-1; v_gene: TRBV7-9; d_gene: TRBD2; CDR3nt: TGTGCCAGCAGCTTAGGCGGGGGGGCAGTTAATGAGCAGTTCTTC; CDR3aa: CASSLGGGAVNEQFF
abundance: few; j_gene: TRBJ2-3; v_gene: TRBV28; d_gene: TRBD2; CDR3nt: TGTGCCAGCAGACCCGGCGGGAGCCCAGATACGCAGTATTTT; CDR3aa: CASRPGGSPDTQYF
abundance: few; j_gene: TRBJ1-1; v_gene: TRBV27; d_gene: TRBD1; CDR3nt: TGTGCCAGCAGCCGCGGACAGGCTGTGTACACTGAAGCTTTCTTT; CDR3aa: CASSRGQAVYTEAFF
abundance: few; j_gene: TRBJ1-1; v_gene: TRBV29-1; d_gene: -; CDR3nt: TGCAGCGTTGACAAGCCCCTCTTAGGTGAAGCTTTCTTT; CDR3aa: CSVDKPLLGEAFF
abundance: -; j_gene: TRBJ2-1; v_gene: TRBV5-1; d_gene: TRBD2; CDR3nt: TGCGCCAGCAGCTCTCCCCTAGCGGGAGACAATGAGCAGTTCTTC; CDR3aa: CASSSPLAGDNEQFF
abundance: once; j_gene: TRBJ2-1; v_gene: TRBV7-9; d_gene: TRBD1; CDR3nt: TGTGCCAGCAGCTTATTGATCGGACAGGGGTTCTACGAGCAGTTCTTC; CDR3aa: CASSLLIGQGFYEQFF
abundance: -; j_gene: TRBJ2-1; v_gene: TRBV2; d_gene: TRBD1; CDR3nt: TGTGCCAGCAGTGTAGGGACAGCCCACAGGGCAGGGGAGCAGTTCTTC; CDR3aa: CASSVGTAHRAGEQFF
abundance: many; j_gene: TRBJ1-2; v_gene: TRBV29-1; d_gene: -; CDR3nt: TGCAGCGCTGGACCTGTCGGGTATGGCTACACCTTC; CDR3aa: CSAGPVGYGYTF
abundance: many; j_gene: TRBJ2-5; v_gene: TRBV6-2/TRBV6-3; d_gene: -; CDR3nt: TGTGCCAGCAGTTCCCCAGGGCCTGCCCAGTACTTC; CDR3aa: CASSSPGPAQYF
abundance: -; j_gene: TRBJ2-1; v_gene: TRBV7-2; d_gene: TRBD2; CDR3nt: TGTGCCAGCAGTCGACCAACTATAGCGGGTTGGGGTGTGTTTGAGCAGTTCTTC; CDR3aa: CASSRPTIAGWGVFEQFF
abundance: -; j_gene: TRBJ1-3; v_gene: TRBV7-9; d_gene: TRBD1; CDR3nt: TGTGCCCAACGACAGGGTGGAAATGGAAACACCATATATTTT; CDR3aa: CAQRQGGNGNTIYF
abundance: -; j_gene: TRBJ2-5; v_gene: TRBV27; d_gene: -; CDR3nt: TGTGCCAGCAGTTACTCGGCGCTAGGGAATGAGCAGTACTTC; CDR3aa: CASSYSALGNEQYF
abundance: -; j_gene: TRBJ2-7; v_gene: TRBV6-2/TRBV6-3; d_gene: TRBD2; CDR3nt: TGTGCCAGCAGTTACTCTGGGACTAGCGGGAGGACCTCCTACGAGCAGTACTTC; CDR3aa: CASSYSGTSGRTSYEQYF
abundance: few; j_gene: TRBJ2-3; v_gene: TRBV15; d_gene: -; CDR3nt: TGTGCCACCAGCAGAGAGGGTCCCTTCACAGATACGCAGTATTTT; CDR3aa: CATSREGPFTDTQYF
abundance: -; j_gene: TRBJ2-7; v_gene: TRBV3-1; d_gene: -; CDR3nt: TGTGCCAGCAGCCAGACTAGGGAACTTTACGAGCAGTACTTC; CDR3aa: CASSQTRELYEQYF
abundance: few; j_gene: TRBJ1-4; v_gene: TRBV28; d_gene: TRBD1; CDR3nt: TGTGCCAGCAGCGACCCGGGGGATAGGGGGCCAACTAATGAAAAACTGTTTTTT; CDR3aa: CASSDPGDRGPTNEKLFF
abundance: -; j_gene: TRBJ2-1; v_gene: TRBV27; d_gene: -; CDR3nt: TGTACCAGCAGTTTGAGTGGGGATGCCTACAATGAGCAGTTCTTC; CDR3aa: CTSSLSGDAYNEQFF
abundance: -; j_gene: TRBJ1-2; v_gene: TRBV10-3; d_gene: -; CDR3nt: TGTGCCATCAGTGGGGAGAGAAACTATGGCTACACCTTC; CDR3aa: CAISGERNYGYTF